This TCR beta chain originates from a study of early T cells in non-severe SARS-CoV-2 infection. Attachment of unique molecular identifiers was made to individual cDNA molecules. TCRdb re-analysed the 5' RACE reads in MiXCR, keeping a single row per CDR3 protein. The sample shows roughly 45,000 distinct CDR3 sequences, 9.5% to 13% of them seen only once. Trimming cost V 3 bases and J 2 bases, with 10 bases left between them. This CDR3 spans 14 amino acids. The V gene's germline CDR1 is MDHEN and CDR2 SYDVKM. This clonotype originated in an adult who was a healthcare worker with PCR-confirmed SARS-CoV-2 infection or an uninfected control (not recorded which). The V gene is TRBV28, the J gene TRBJ1-1; no clear D gene. Sequencing was performed on whole blood. The CDR3 spells CASSFSGKNTEAFF. CDR3 nucleotides: TGTGCCAGCAGTTTTTCCGGCAAAAACACTGAAGCTTTCTTT.